This record concerns one TCR beta chain sequence. Its antigen is currently unknown. This entry is derived from a study of OX40 agonist ivuxolimab in advanced cancers. About the research overall: Clinicians treated patients with ivuxolimab, an agonistic anti-OX40 (CD134) antibody. Ivuxolimab was delivered to patients intravenously every 2 weeks at doses spanning 0.01 to 10 mg/kg. Study-wide findings and caveats: Clonal expansion was seen in CD4+ and CD8+ blood T cells by week 6 at 0.1 to 3.0 mg/kg. Averaged across samples, CD8+ T cells carried more expanded clones than CD4+ did.

V dropped 4 bases and J dropped 9; count of bases not matched to a gene: 6. Germline values: CDR1 MRHNA, CDR2 SNTAGT. The CDR3 is 14 residues long. Sequenced by immunoSEQ multiplex PCR; TCRdb stores in-frame clones only, minus some. The data hold tens of thousands of clones, with around 91% observed a single time. The TCR comes from an adult with an advanced solid tumor such as melanoma, head and neck, liver or kidney cancer. The chain employs TRBV6-4 and TRBJ2-1; 10 bases match TRBD2. The sequencing used CD4+ or CD8+ T cells sorted from blood, collected in a trial of the OX40 agonist ivuxolimab. The CDR3 DNA is TGTGCCAGCAGTGCGAGCGGGAGGGCCAGTGAGCAGTTCTTC. Protein sequence: CASSASGRASEQFF.